The rows below give T cell receptor beta chains drawn from one sample of a study of vaccination and CD4 T cells after COVID-19. What these receptors recognize is not known. TCRdb passed the PCR reads through MiXCR, listing each CDR3 protein once. The repertoire holds roughly 14,000 distinct CDR3 sequences, with about 64% as singletons. Sequencing used CD4+ T cells from blood, cultured in vitro. The receptors were sampled from a human donor who had recovered from COVID-19. Both conserved end residues are part of each CDR3. D genes are given only for firm matches. Only part of the rows carry a size: once, few, many, or a class if the clone is expanded.

>-|TRBD2|TRBJ2-7|TRBV24-1
CANILAGSSYEQYF
TGTGCCAATATTCTAGCGGGTAGTTCCTACGAGCAGTACTTC
>-|-|TRBJ1-1|TRBV30
CAWRRFMNTEAFF
TGTGCCTGGAGGCGGTTTATGAACACTGAAGCTTTCTTT
>-|-|TRBJ1-4|TRBV6-5
CASSYGRQATNEKLFF
TGTGCCAGCAGTTACGGCCGACAGGCAACTAATGAAAAACTGTTTTTT
>-|TRBD1|TRBJ2-7|TRBV3-1
CASSQARTGGLGEQYF
TGTGCCAGCAGCCAAGCCAGGACAGGGGGCTTAGGCGAGCAGTACTTC
>once|-|TRBJ2-7|TRBV10-3
CAIRGGGQPLDEQYF
TGTGCCATCAGAGGCGGAGGACAGCCCCTGGACGAGCAGTACTTC
>few|-|TRBJ1-5|TRBV2
CASSADGISNQPQHF
TGTGCCAGCAGCGCGGACGGGATTAGCAATCAGCCCCAGCATTTT
>-|-|TRBJ2-1|TRBV2
CASSEMSSENEQFF
TGTGCCAGCAGTGAGATGTCTAGCGAGAATGAGCAGTTCTTC
>-|-|TRBJ1-5|TRBV7-9
CASSQDNQPQHF
TGTGCCAGCAGCCAGGACAATCAGCCCCAGCATTTT
>few|-|TRBJ2-7|TRBV6-1
CASGRREYEQYF
TGTGCCAGTGGACGGCGGGAATACGAGCAGTACTTC
>few|-|TRBJ1-6|TRBV12-3/TRBV12-4
CASSWAESSPLHF
TGTGCCAGCAGTTGGGCAGAGAGTTCACCCCTCCACTTT
>-|TRBD1|TRBJ2-5|TRBV9
CASSVGLDRGQETQYF
TGTGCCAGCAGCGTGGGCCTTGACAGGGGCCAAGAGACCCAGTACTTC
>few|-|TRBJ2-5|TRBV20-1
CSARSPGETQYF
TGCAGTGCTAGAAGTCCCGGGGAGACCCAGTACTTC
>large|-|TRBJ1-2|TRBV27
CASRPAQGPRGYTF
TGTGCCAGTCGACCCGCGCAAGGTCCAAGGGGCTACACCTTC
>-|-|TRBJ1-1|TRBV18
CASSQGGETEAFF
TGTGCCAGCTCACAGGGGGGAGAGACTGAAGCTTTCTTT
>-|TRBD1|TRBJ1-5|TRBV7-6
CASSEGQIGQPQHF
TGTGCCAGCAGCGAGGGACAGATTGGTCAGCCCCAGCATTTT
>-|-|TRBJ1-3|TRBV6-1
CASSEEQLNTIYF
TGTGCCAGCAGTGAGGAGCAGCTAAACACCATATATTTT
>once|-|TRBJ2-3|TRBV21-1
CASSNRGRNYSTDTQYF
TGTGCCAGCAGCAACCGGGGGCGTAACTATAGCACAGATACGCAGTATTTT
>-|-|TRBJ2-2|TRBV2
CASRRGWTGELFF
TGTGCCAGCAGGCGGGGTTGGACCGGGGAGCTGTTTTTT
>few|TRBD1|TRBJ1-2|TRBV7-9
CASSFPGQGVGGYTF
TGTGCCAGCAGCTTCCCCGGACAGGGAGTAGGTGGCTACACCTTC
>-|TRBD1|TRBJ1-1|TRBV19
CASEDRHGTEAFF
TGTGCCAGCGAGGACAGGCACGGCACTGAAGCTTTCTTT
>-|TRBD1|TRBJ2-7|TRBV2
CASYASGTGDHEQYF
TGTGCCAGTTACGCCTCCGGGACAGGGGACCACGAGCAGTACTTC
>-|TRBD1|TRBJ1-5|TRBV6-2/TRBV6-3
CASRSPVYGTVGSQPQHF
TGTGCCAGCAGGTCACCCGTGTACGGGACAGTAGGCTCTCAGCCCCAGCATTTT
>few|-|TRBJ1-2|TRBV6-1
CASSTHKGNFNYGYTF
TGTGCCAGCAGTACCCACAAGGGAAACTTTAACTATGGCTACACCTTC
>-|-|TRBJ1-6|TRBV2
CASMGTTISPLHF
TGTGCCAGCATGGGGACAACAATTTCACCCCTCCACTTT
>-|-|TRBJ2-7|TRBV11-1
CASSAGTPGEQYF
TGTGCCAGCAGCGCCGGGACCCCCGGGGAGCAGTACTTC
>-|-|TRBJ2-2|TRBV11-2
CASSLGQRRTGELFF
TGTGCCAGCAGCTTGGGCCAGCGGAGGACCGGGGAGCTGTTTTTT
>-|-|TRBJ1-1|TRBV20-1
CSVPGHRHTEAFF
TGCAGTGTCCCGGGGCACAGGCACACTGAAGCTTTCTTT
>once|-|TRBJ1-3|TRBV9
CASSVVGETGNTIYF
TGTGCCAGCAGCGTAGTGGGAGAGACTGGAAACACCATATATTTT
>-|-|TRBJ1-1|TRBV6-1
CASTGPRKPMNTEAFF
TGTGCCAGCACCGGGCCTAGAAAACCTATGAACACTGAAGCTTTCTTT
>few|-|TRBJ2-7|TRBV5-4
CASSFSGLYEQYF
TGTGCCAGCAGCTTTTCCGGGTTGTACGAGCAGTACTTC
>few|-|TRBJ1-6|TRBV15
CATSSRDSPLHF
TGTGCCACCAGCAGCCGAGATTCACCCCTCCACTTT
>-|-|TRBJ2-7|TRBV20-1
CSAGQGNSYEQYF
TGCAGTGCGGGTCAGGGGAACTCCTACGAGCAGTACTTC
>-|-|TRBJ2-1|TRBV5-1
CASSSPGYEQFF
TGCGCCAGCAGCTCCCCTGGTTATGAGCAGTTCTTC
>few|TRBD1|TRBJ1-2|TRBV20-1
CSARQGNYGYTF
TGCAGTGCCCGACAGGGGAACTATGGCTACACCTTC
>-|TRBD1|TRBJ2-1|TRBV27
CASSSGQVGYNEQFF
TGTGCCAGCAGTTCAGGACAGGTGGGCTACAATGAGCAGTTCTTC
>-|TRBD1|TRBJ1-1|TRBV19
CASRRTGELTEAFF
TGTGCCAGCCGTCGGACAGGGGAGTTAACTGAAGCTTTCTTT
>few|-|TRBJ1-5|TRBV20-1
CSARYRRVISHNQPQHF
TGCAGTGCTAGGTATCGCAGGGTCATTTCTCACAATCAGCCCCAGCATTTT
>once|-|TRBJ1-2|TRBV30
CAWSRDLGYTF
TGTGCCTGGAGTCGGGACCTCGGCTACACCTTC
>-|-|TRBJ1-5|TRBV3-1
CASSQVHGGQPQHF
TGTGCCAGCAGCCAAGTTCACGGTGGTCAGCCCCAGCATTTT
>-|TRBD1|TRBJ2-3|TRBV7-9
CASTPGGEYTQYF
TGTGCCAGCACCCCAGGGGGCGAATATACGCAGTATTTT
>-|-|TRBJ1-3|TRBV4-1
CASSQVFGQGRNTIYF
TGCGCCAGCAGCCAAGTATTTGGGCAGGGGAGGAACACCATATATTTT
>-|TRBD1|TRBJ1-2|TRBV20-1
CSARQGLSPGYTF
TGCAGTGCCAGACAGGGTTTGTCGCCTGGCTACACCTTC
>-|-|TRBJ1-1|TRBV5-8
CASSLAKAEAFF
TGTGCCAGCAGCTTAGCAAAAGCTGAAGCTTTCTTT
>-|-|TRBJ2-2|TRBV27
CASSSQGSTGELFF
TGTGCCAGCAGTTCCCAGGGGAGCACCGGGGAGCTGTTTTTT
>-|TRBD2|TRBJ2-3|TRBV6-1
CASSESAAGGTDTQYF
TGTGCCAGCAGTGAAAGCGCCGCGGGAGGCACAGATACGCAGTATTTT
>-|TRBD2|TRBJ2-7|TRBV3-1
CASSHSRGGSEQYF
TGTGCCAGCAGCCATTCACGGGGGGGTAGCGAGCAGTACTTC
>-|TRBD2|TRBJ2-7|TRBV11-2
CASSHTETSGYEQYF
TGTGCCAGCAGCCATACTGAGACTAGCGGCTACGAGCAGTACTTC
>-|-|TRBJ1-5|TRBV20-1
CSARERGQRISPQHF
TGCAGTGCTAGGGAAAGGGGACAACGGATCAGCCCCCAGCATTTT